The 22 T cell receptor beta chains below come from one sample, sequenced in a study of T-cell reconstitution after alpha-beta-depleted transplantation in children. The library targeted TCRbeta and was prepared with unique molecular identifiers. TCRdb ran MiXCR on the PCR reads and lists one entry per CDR3 protein. The sample has 260,000 or so distinct CDR3 sequences, more than 10% seen once. This material consisted of PBMCs from the stem cell graft donor, taken from the stem cell graft. Every receptor here comes from a human donor who donated a stem cell graft to a child with acute lymphoblastic leukemia.

This clonotype was picked up many times. V usage is TRBV7-9 and J usage is TRBJ2-3; 9 bases map to TRBD2. The CDR3 runs 14 residues. CDR1 is SEHNR, CDR2 FQNEAQ, per germline (reference sequence). V lost 5 bases to trimming and J lost 6 bases; unmatched junction nucleotides: 6. The CDR3 nucleotides read TGTGCCAGCAGCCTCAAGCGGGAGGTCGATACGCAGTATTTT. It encodes CASSLKREVDTQYF.

This clonotype was counted ten times or more. The chain uses TRBV7-2 and TRBJ2-5; the D gene is possibly TRBD1 (5 bases). The CDR3 has 17 residues. Deletions cut 3 bases from V and 4 bases from J, with 21 bases between. Germline CDR1 SGHTA, CDR2 FQGNSA. CDR3 coding DNA: TGTGCCAGCAGCTTGGGGCAGGATCATCGCCATTCAGAGACCCAGTACTTC. Protein product: CASSLGQDHRHSETQYF.

This clonotype was counted between two and nine times. CDR3 nucleotide sequence: TGCGCCAGCAGCCCTGTCGGAGTGGACCAGTACTTC. Its protein product is CASSPVGVDQYF. The J gene is TRBJ2-5, the V gene TRBV5-1; D call uncertain. The CDR3 is 12 residues long. Between the trimmed V and J ends, which lost 4 bases and 10 bases, there was a span of 14 bases. Germline V lookup: CDR1 SGHRS, CDR2 YFSETQ.

This clonotype has a count of ten or more. V gene TRBV20-1 combines with J gene TRBJ2-7, with D perhaps TRBD2 (5 bases). The germline CDR1 and CDR2 sequences are DFQATT and SNEGSKA (reference sequence). The germline V and J ends were trimmed by 1 base and 3 bases, with 10 bases remaining between them. The CDR3 has 13 residues. Here the CDR3 reads CSARVGAGYEQYF. The DNA of the CDR3 is TGCAGTGCTAGAGTGGGAGCTGGCTACGAGCAGTACTTC.

This clonotype appeared many times. The chain joins TRBV20-1 to TRBJ2-2; D is possibly TRBD2 (7 bases). The CDR3 consists of 16 residues. Germline CDR1 reads DFQATT; CDR2 reads SNEGSKA (reference sequence). V was clipped by 4 bases and J by 5 bases, with 20 bases between them. The CDR3 DNA follows: TGCAGTGCTACGGACTTCGGGGGGCAGGGGACCGGGGAGCTGTTTTTT. This codes for CSATDFGGQGTGELFF.

Details on this clonotype: Since a much larger clone is just one base distant, this may be a read error. The chain is built from TRBV2 and TRBJ1-3; 7 bases match TRBD1. The CDR3 runs to 13 residues. CDR1 is SNHLY, CDR2 FYNNEI, per germline. CDR3 nucleotides: TGTGCCAGTACAGGGGATTCTGGAAACACCTTATATTTT. Translated: CASTGDSGNTLYF. Using reference TRBV2 and TRBJ1-3 for the parts outside the CDR3, the full variable domain is EPEVTQTPSHQVTQMGQEVILRCVPISNHLYFYWYRQILGQKVEFLVSFYNNEISEKSEIFDDQFSVERPDGSNFTLKIRSTKLEDSAMYFCASTGDSGNTLYFGEGSWLTVV.

This clonotype was detected many times. The genes are TRBV14 and TRBJ2-7; 9 nucleotides match TRBD2. After removal of 1 base from V and 1 base from J, the junction contained 2 bases not matched to a gene. The CDR3 loop spans 15 amino acids. Per germline, CDR1 SGHDN and CDR2 FVKESK. The CDR3 nucleotides are TGTGCCAGCAGCCAAGTACTAGCGGGTTCCTACGAGCAGTACTTC. This codes for CASSQVLAGSYEQYF.

There are many counts of this clonotype. This sequence joins TRBV27 and TRBJ2-1; D not certain. There are 16 residues in the CDR3. The germline V gene has CDR1 MNHEY and CDR2 SMNVEV (reference sequence). With 4 bases removed from V and 0 bases from J, the gap between germline ends came to 13 bases. CDR3 sequence reads: CASSSNSGLSYNEQFF. The CDR3 nucleotides are TGTGCCAGCAGTTCTAACTCAGGTCTCTCCTACAATGAGCAGTTCTTC.

The chain has TRBV20-1 and TRBJ1-1; D is uncertain. CDR1 is DFQATT and CDR2 is SNEGSKA in the germline V gene (reference sequence). This CDR3 is built from 17 residues. The germline V and J ends were trimmed by 0 bases and 0 bases, with 17 bases remaining between them. CDR3 residues: CSARDSLPGYMNTEAFF. CDR3 in DNA: TGCAGTGCTAGAGACTCCCTCCCGGGTTACATGAACACTGAAGCTTTCTTT.

This clonotype was seen ten or more times. CDR3 residues: CASRHPTGGNSPLHF. The CDR3 DNA reads TGTGCCAGCAGACACCCCACAGGGGGAAATTCACCCCTCCACTTT. The rearrangement uses TRBV28 and TRBJ1-6, with 8 bases fitting TRBD1. The length of the CDR3 is 15 residues. Germline CDR1 and CDR2: MDHEN and SYDVKM. Unmatched junction bases numbered 8, after V lost 6 bases and J lost 7 bases.

This clonotype showed up many times. The rearrangement uses TRBV12-3 or TRBV12-4 and TRBJ1-5; a possible D gene is TRBD1 (5 bases). CDR3 length equals 16 residues. With 6 bases removed from V and 0 bases from J, the gap between germline ends came to 15 bases. The CDR3 spells CASSPDSHYSNQPQHF. As DNA, the CDR3 is TGTGCCAGCAGCCCAGACAGTCACTATAGCAATCAGCCCCAGCATTTT.

This clonotype was observed at least ten times. This rearrangement joins TRBV6-2 or TRBV6-3 to TRBJ1-2; D not certain. CDR1 and CDR2 from the germline V gene are MNHEY and SVGEGT. This CDR3 has 15 amino acids. V was clipped by 6 bases and J by 1 base, with 15 bases between them. CDR3 DNA sequence: TGTGCCAGCAGCCCACTGGCCGGACTTAACTATGGCTACACCTTC. Translation gives CASSPLAGLNYGYTF.

This clonotype was observed at least ten times. The chain has TRBV4-2 and TRBJ1-1, with D possibly matching TRBD1 (5 bases). V shed 1 base and J shed 7 bases, with 13 bases lying between them. Germline V CDR1 and CDR2: LGHNA, YNFKEQ. The CDR3 extends over 14 amino acids. The CDR3 protein is CASSQAWGRSEAFF. The CDR3 nucleotides are TGTGCCAGCAGCCAAGCGTGGGGGAGGAGTGAAGCTTTCTTT.

This clonotype has ten or more counts. The rearrangement joins TRBV6-9 to TRBJ2-1, with 14 nucleotides matching TRBD2. Losses at the gene ends were 0 bases for V and 0 bases for J; bases not matched to a gene: 7. Germline V gene lookup returns CDR1 MNHGY and CDR2 SVAAGI. This CDR3 has 20 residues. The CDR3 here is CASSYSTGTSGRPSYNEQFF. Written as DNA, the CDR3 is TGTGCCAGCAGTTATTCCACCGGGACTAGCGGGAGACCCTCCTACAATGAGCAGTTCTTC.

This clonotype was observed at least ten times. The chain is built from TRBV13 and TRBJ2-7, with 7 positions matching TRBD1. CDR3 length: 14 amino acids. Unmatched junction bases numbered 2, after V lost 3 bases and J lost 0 bases. Germline V gene data show CDR1 as PRHDT and CDR2 as FYEKMQ (reference sequence). The CDR3 DNA follows: TGTGCCAGCAGCTTTCAGGGGGTCTCCTACGAGCAGTACTTC. This translates into CASSFQGVSYEQYF. Complete variable domain (other parts from reference TRBV13 and TRBJ2-7): AAGVIQSPRHLIKEKRETATLKCYPIPRHDTVYWYQQGPGQDPQFLISFYEKMQSDKGSIPDRFSAQQFSDYHSELNMSSLELGDSALYFCASSFQGVSYEQYFGPGTRLTVT.

In its sample, this clonotype was seen many times. The chain is built from TRBV20-1 and TRBJ1-5; TRBD1 is a possible D gene (6 bases). Looked up from germline, CDR1 is DFQATT and CDR2 is SNEGSKA (reference sequence). The V end was cut by 0 bases, the J end by 4 bases, with 13 bases between. The CDR3 spans 15 residues. The CDR3 nucleotides are TGCAGTGCTAGAGATCCCCGGGACAAGAATCAGCCCCAGCATTTT. It encodes CSARDPRDKNQPQHF.

This clonotype was recorded many times. The gene calls are TRBV10-3 and TRBJ2-3; TRBD2 is a possible D gene (6 bases). Trimming removed 2 bases at V and 9 bases at J, with 21 bases between. The CDR3 consists of 16 residues. CDR1 is ENHRY and CDR2 is SYGVKD in the germline V gene. The CDR3 region has the DNA TGTGCCATCAGTGAGATTGAGGTAGCGGTTGGTAAAACGCAGTATTTT. Translation gives CAISEIEVAVGKTQYF.

This clonotype showed up many times. The chain links TRBV12-3 or TRBV12-4 to TRBJ2-7; possibly TRBD2 for D (6 bases). Trimming stripped 5 bases from V and 4 bases from J, with 18 bases between. The length of the CDR3 is 15 residues. The CDR3 protein is CASSPIRDFSYEQYF. Written as DNA, the CDR3 is TGTGCCAGCAGTCCCATCAGGGACTTCTCTTACGAGCAGTACTTC.

This clonotype was counted at least ten times. The CDR3 DNA reads as TGTGCCAGCACCGACAGTCCCTACGAGCAGTACTTC. Translating it yields CASTDSPYEQYF. The rearrangement joins TRBV25-1 to TRBJ2-7, with TRBD1 as a possible D gene (5 bases). Looked up from germline, CDR1 is MGHDK and CDR2 is SYGVNS. The CDR3 has 12 amino acids. The V and J ends lost 7 bases and 2 bases respectively, with 9 bases between them.

This clonotype was counted ten times or more. This rearrangement joins TRBV29-1 to TRBJ1-1; D remains unclear. The germline V gene has CDR1 SQVTM and CDR2 ANQGSEA. The CDR3 length is 11 residues. The V end lost 7 bases, the J end lost 11 bases, and 17 bases lay between the germline ends. CDR3 region: CSAVRSALAFF. The CDR3 coding sequence is TGCAGCGCGGTGCGGTCGGCCCTCGCTTTCTTT.

The chain carries TRBV6-1 and TRBJ1-1, with TRBD1 as a possible D gene (5 bases). Germline values: CDR1 MNHNS, CDR2 SASEGT. Trimming shortened V by 4 bases and J by 0 bases, and 15 bases separated the two germline ends. CDR3 length equals 16 residues. As DNA, the CDR3 is TGTGCCAGCAGTGGGCTCCCCGGGACCCTGAACACTGAAGCTTTCTTT. This gives the protein CASSGLPGTLNTEAFF.

This clonotype was recorded at least ten times. The genes are TRBV12-3 or TRBV12-4 and TRBJ2-1; the D gene is possibly TRBD1 (6 bases). Trimming removed 7 bases from V and 7 bases from J, with 17 bases in between. This CDR3 contains 14 residues. The CDR3 bases are TGTGCCAGCACCCATAAGGGACAAAAGAATGAGCAGTTCTTC. The encoded protein is CASTHKGQKNEQFF.